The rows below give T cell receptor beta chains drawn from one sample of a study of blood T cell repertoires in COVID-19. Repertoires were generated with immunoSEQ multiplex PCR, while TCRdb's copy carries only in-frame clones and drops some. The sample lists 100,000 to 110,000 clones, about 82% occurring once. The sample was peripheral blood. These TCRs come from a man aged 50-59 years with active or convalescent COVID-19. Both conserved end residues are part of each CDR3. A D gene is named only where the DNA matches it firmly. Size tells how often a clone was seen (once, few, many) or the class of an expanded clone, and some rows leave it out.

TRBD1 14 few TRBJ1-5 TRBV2 TGTGCCAGCAAAAGGACAGGGATCAATCAGCCCCAGCATTTT CASKRTGINQPQHF
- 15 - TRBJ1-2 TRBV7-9 TGTGCCAGCAGTCCCGGGGGGGCTACCCTGCGTGGCTACACCTTC CASSPGGATLRGYTF
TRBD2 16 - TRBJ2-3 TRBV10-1 TGCGCCAGCAGCCGCGGACTAGCGGGAGGAGAGGATACGCAGTATTTT CASSRGLAGGEDTQYF
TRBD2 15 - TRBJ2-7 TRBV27 TGTGCCAGCAGTTTATTACTAGCGGGAGTCGACGAGCAGTACTTC CASSLLLAGVDEQYF
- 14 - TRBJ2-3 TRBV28 TGTGCCAGCAGTACCGGGACAAACACAGATACGCAGTATTTT CASSTGTNTDTQYF
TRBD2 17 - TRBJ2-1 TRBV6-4 TGTGCCAGCAGTGATAGGAGGGGACTAGCGGGACGCCATGAGCAGTTCTTC CASSDRRGLAGRHEQFF
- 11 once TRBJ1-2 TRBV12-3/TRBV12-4 TGTGCCATCCGTCGGGGGGACGGCTACACCTTC CAIRRGDGYTF
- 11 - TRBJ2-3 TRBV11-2 TGTGCCAGCAGCCTCCCAGATACGCAGTATTTT CASSLPDTQYF
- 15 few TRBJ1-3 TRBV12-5 TGTGCTAGTGGTTTGAGGGGCCTCTCTGGAAACACCATATATTTT CASGLRGLSGNTIYF
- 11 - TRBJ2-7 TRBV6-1 TGTGCCAGCAGTGAAACTTTAGGAGGGTACTTC CASSETLGGYF
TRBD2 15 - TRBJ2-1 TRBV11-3 TGTGCCAGCAGCGCCCGACTAGCGGACTACAATGAGCAGTTCTTC CASSARLADYNEQFF
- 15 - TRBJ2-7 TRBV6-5 TGTGCCAGCAGTTACTCGCGGAAAGGGGGAGATGAGCAGTACTTC CASSYSRKGGDEQYF
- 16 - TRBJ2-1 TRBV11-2 TGTGCCAGCAGCTCCATTTTCCGAGGGGGATACAATGAGCAGTTCTTC CASSSIFRGGYNEQFF
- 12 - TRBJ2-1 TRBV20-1 TGCAGTGCAAGTTCATACAACAATGAGCAGTTCTTC CSASSYNNEQFF
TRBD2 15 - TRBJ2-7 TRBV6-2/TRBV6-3 TGTGCCAGCAGTTATGGGACTAGCGGCCTACGAGGGCAGTACTTC CASSYGTSGLRGQYF
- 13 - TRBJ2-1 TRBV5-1 TGCGCCAGCAGCTTGCGGGGCTACAATGAGCAGTTCTTC CASSLRGYNEQFF
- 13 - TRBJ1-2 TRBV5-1 TGCGCCAGCAACATGGAGGGTATTAGTGGCTACACCTTC CASNMEGISGYTF
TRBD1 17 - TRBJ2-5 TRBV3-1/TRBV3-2 TGTGCCAGCAGCCAAGATCCTCCGGGACAGGGGGCAGAGACCCAGTACTTC CASSQDPPGQGAETQYF
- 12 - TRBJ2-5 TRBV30 TGTGCCTGGAGTGGGCAGGGAGAGACCCAGTACTTC CAWSGQGETQYF